This TCR beta chain was obtained from a study of blood T cell repertoires in COVID-19 (dated by TCRdb to the early 2020s). A note on the overall study: The collaborator samples originated in the United States, Italy and Spain and spanned the acute and convalescent phases of COVID-19. The material from the prospective study consisted of cDNA or gDNA derived from T cells, B-cell-depleted T cells, or PBMCs. Subjects who had been exposed to COVID-19, were actively infected with it, or had recovered from it provided the deeply sampled blood TCRbeta repertoires that made up the dataset. The repertoires were made available in a free public database intended to serve as a resource for research on the immune response to SARS-CoV-2. The samples were drawn from two sources: the first 160 participants of the ongoing ImmuneRACE study, and 1,000 to 1,500 subjects contributed by 6 global collaborators. A de-identified subject ID, COVID-19 status, age in years and sex were almost always included in the sample metadata. Where HLA class I and class II types were available, the types were taken from metadata supplied by the sample provider, not from assay-based typing.

Broader findings and caveats from the paper: The amount of clinical and demographic metadata varied by source and participant and was provided uncurated.

Each collaborating institution followed its own protocols to collect whole blood in K2EDTA tubes. For TCRbeta analysis, collaborators shipped samples as frozen whole blood, isolated PBMCs, or DNA extracted from either of those sample types. Only one count was recorded for this clone. The antigen this receptor binds is unknown. Nothing much larger sits one base from this clone, and base qualities are not available. TCRbeta CDR3 regions were amplified from genomic DNA using the immunoSEQ Assay, a bias-controlled multiplex PCR. The paper's processing steps were these. The number of nucleated cells in each sample was estimated by amplification of reference gene primers within the assay. To quantify the absolute abundance of each unique TCRbeta CDR3 rearrangement, sequence reads were collapsed and filtered. For each sample, productive Simpson clonality was calculated as the square root of Simpson's diversity index over productive rearrangements. Drawn from immuneACCESS, this table holds only the in-frame rearrangements with V and J called that TCRdb kept. Clones are partly lost; checked studies trace under half to an unresolved V gene and leave the rest unexplained. V and J calls and clone size are copied from that table; D and trimming were computed from the DNA. This sample is represented by some 200,000 clones; 84% of them were singletons. Together, the top ten hold around 13% of the sample.

Trimming takes 1 base from V and 3 bases from J, and the germline ends sit 9 bases apart. The CDR3 contains 15 residues, cysteine and phenylalanine counted. The only DNA kept is the CDR3, 45 bases in frame from the first base. Via the germline V gene (reference sequence), CDR1 is LNHDA and CDR2 SQIVND. This receptor was obtained from a human donor in a cohort sampled during active COVID-19. The sequenced material came from peripheral blood. The rearranged chain carries TRBV19 and TRBJ1-4; confidence is insufficient to name the D gene. In nucleotides, the sequence is TGTGCCAGTAGTATAGTTCGCGGGGCTAATGAAAAACTGTTTTTT. Its protein reads: CASSIVRGANEKLFF.